This T cell receptor (beta chain) originates from a study of blood T cell repertoires in COVID-19. Study information: Samples of COVID-19 (acute and convalescent) were obtained from the United States, Italy and Spain.

In the source study's methods: Reference gene primer amplification gave estimated nucleated cell counts. Sequencing used immunoSEQ multiplex PCR; TCRdb keeps in-frame clones, though not all of them. The V and J calls and clone size come from that table; D and trimming were worked out from the DNA. The sample has around 270,000 clones; about 90% are singletons. Germline CDR1 and CDR2: SGDLS and YYNGEE. The V segment lost 3 bases and the J segment 5 bases; nucleotides outside the gene matches: 10. The CDR3 spans 15 residues. The study recruited exposed participants who had met a COVID-19 case within 2 weeks before entry.

Sequencing used PBMCs or T cells enriched from blood (not recorded which). This receptor was identified in a woman aged 40 to 50 who had been exposed to COVID-19. The chain uses TRBV9 and TRBJ2-5, with TRBD1 matching over 7 bases. The CDR3 nucleotides are TGTGCCAGCAGCGCACCGGGACAGAGAATGGAGACCCAGTACTTC. This codes for CASSAPGQRMETQYF.